Presented here are 24 T cell receptor beta chains from one specimen sequenced in a study of blood T cell repertoires in COVID-19. Using immunoSEQ multiplex PCR, the repertoire was profiled, and TCRdb retains in-frame clones only, with some absent. Among roughly 130,000 clones listed, less than 80% were seen once. The sequenced sample was peripheral blood. The receptors were gathered from a man aged 55 to 70 with acute or convalescent COVID-19.

This clone was detected a few times. The chain couples TRBV19 to TRBJ2-2; D possibly corresponds to TRBD1 (6 bases). V was trimmed by 4 bases and J by 5 bases, leaving 11 bases between them. Germline CDR1 reads LNHDA; CDR2 reads SQIVND (reference sequence). The CDR3 consists of 14 residues. The CDR3 DNA is TGTGCCAGTAGTACAGGGGTGGGAACCGGGGAGCTGTTTTTT. It encodes CASSTGVGTGELFF.

The chain is built from TRBV14 and TRBJ2-3; maybe TRBD2 (5 bases). Germline V gene sequence: CDR1 SGHDN, CDR2 FVKESK. V dropped 0 bases and J dropped 2 bases, with 18 bases sitting between them. The CDR3 length is 18 residues. The CDR3 bases are TGTGCCAGCAGCCAAGATTCGGCGCGGGTAACATTCACAGATACGCAGTATTTT. It codes for CASSQDSARVTFTDTQYF.

The chain has TRBV11-2 and TRBJ1-1; D is possibly TRBD1 (5 bases). The CDR3 loop spans 11 amino acids. V shed 6 bases and J shed 9 bases, with 11 bases lying between them. CDR1 and CDR2 (germline): SGHAT, FQNNGV. CDR3 in amino acids: CASRLGGKAFF. In DNA form, the CDR3 reads TGTGCCAGCAGGTTGGGGGGGAAAGCTTTCTTT.

The rearrangement links TRBV28 to TRBJ2-7; no clear D. Germline loops: CDR1 MDHEN, CDR2 SYDVKM. Between the trimmed V and J ends, which lost 1 base and 3 bases, there was a span of 7 bases. There are 13 residues in the CDR3. The DNA for the CDR3 is TGTGCCAGCAGTTTATCTCTCTACTACGAGCAGTACTTC. This codes for CASSLSLYYEQYF.

The CDR3 loop is CASSRGQGVEYF. In DNA, the CDR3 is TGTGCCAGCAGCCGGGGACAGGGGGTCGAGTACTTC. The V gene is TRBV5-5, the J gene TRBJ2-7; 11 bases agree with TRBD1. V dropped 4 bases and J dropped 11; count of bases not matched to a gene: 5. CDR1 and CDR2 (germline): SGHKS, YYEKEE (reference sequence). This CDR3 comprises 12 residues.

V and J are TRBV2 and TRBJ1-1, with D uncertain. CDR3 size: 13 residues. V lost 2 bases and J 7 bases, leaving 11 bases between the germline ends. Per the germline V gene, CDR1 is SNHLY and CDR2 is FYNNEI. Here the CDR3 DNA reads TGTGCCAGCAGTGAAACACAAAGGAGTGAAGCTTTCTTT. It yields the protein CASSETQRSEAFF.

This chain joins TRBV7-2 and TRBJ2-5; D may be TRBD1 (6 bases). V shed 4 bases and J shed 5 bases, with 29 bases lying between them. The CDR3 has 19 amino acids. The germline CDR1 and CDR2 sequences are SGHTA and FQGNSA. The CDR3 region is CASSSPTHRESGHTETQYF. CDR3 nucleotides: TGTGCCAGCAGCTCGCCTACCCACAGGGAATCAGGGCACACGGAGACCCAGTACTTC.

The J gene is TRBJ1-5, the V gene TRBV27, with D possibly matching TRBD1 (5 bases). The CDR3 is 15 residues long. Trimming cost V 2 bases and J 2 bases, with 10 bases left between them. Germline-derived CDR1 and CDR2 are MNHEY and SMNVEV (reference sequence). The CDR3 loop reads CASSLGGTGNQPQHF. The CDR3 DNA is TGTGCCAGCAGTTTAGGAGGGACGGGCAATCAGCCCCAGCATTTT.

V gene TRBV30 combines with J gene TRBJ2-1; D is possibly TRBD2 (6 bases). V was shortened by 4 bases and J by 10 bases, with 11 bases between the two germline ends. In germline, CDR1 is GTSNPN, CDR2 SVGIG (reference sequence). The length of the CDR3 is 11 residues. The CDR3 coding sequence is TGTGCCTGGAAGACTAGTTCGGAGCAGTTCTTC. It yields the protein CAWKTSSEQFF. Variable domain in full (rest from reference TRBV30 and TRBJ2-1): SQTIHQWPATLVQPVGSPLSLECTVEGTSNPNLYWYRQAAGRGLQLLFYSVGIGQISSEVPQNLSASRPQDRQFILSSKKLLLSDSGFYLCAWKTSSEQFFGPGTRLTVL.

The gene calls are TRBV5-6 and TRBJ1-4; D gene unclear. This CDR3 is built from 15 residues. Per the germline V gene, CDR1 is SGHDT and CDR2 is YYEEEE. V shed 3 bases and J shed 1 base, with 10 bases lying between them. In DNA, the CDR3 is TGTGCCAGCAGCTATACCGGTAGAACTAATGAAAAACTGTTTTTT. Protein product: CASSYTGRTNEKLFF.

CDR3 sequence reads: CASSFEHIREAFF. The CDR3 bases are TGTGCCAGCAGTTTTGAACACATACGTGAAGCTTTCTTT. This sequence joins TRBV12-3 or TRBV12-4 and TRBJ1-1; D unclear. The CDR3 runs to 13 residues. V was cut by 3 bases and J by 7 bases, with 12 bases left in between.

This clone was observed a few times. The V and J genes are TRBV27 and TRBJ1-1; D is unclear. The V gene's germline CDR1 is MNHEY and CDR2 SMNVEV (reference sequence). Trimming shortened V by 6 bases and J by 4 bases, and 15 bases separated the two germline ends. The CDR3 contains 14 residues. The CDR3, as DNA: TGTGCCAGCAGCTCTTTTGGAGGAGGCACTGAAGCTTTCTTT. The encoded protein is CASSSFGGGTEAFF.

This clone appeared once. This sequence joins TRBV1 and TRBJ1-1; the table's D call, TRBD1, has no DNA check behind it. TRBV1 counts as a pseudogene. The CDR3 runs to 13 residues. CDR3 nucleotides: TGCACCAGCGCGGGACAGTTGAACACTGAAGCTTTCTTT. Protein sequence: CTSAGQLNTEAFF.

The chain recombines TRBV4-3 with TRBJ2-6; weak D call: TRBD1 (5 bases). CDR1 and CDR2 from the germline V gene are LGHNA and YSLEER. This CDR3 has 16 amino acids. Trimming shortened V by 0 bases and J by 0 bases, and 6 bases separated the two germline ends. The CDR3 region has the DNA TGCGCCAGCAGCCAAGAGGGGCTCTCTGGGGCCAACGTCCTGACTTTC. Protein: CASSQEGLSGANVLTF.

The chain uses TRBV28 and TRBJ1-2; a possible D gene is TRBD1 (5 bases). The length of the CDR3 is 13 residues. The germline gives CDR1 MDHEN, CDR2 SYDVKM. The V end lost 4 bases, the J end lost 6 bases, and 12 bases lay between the germline ends. In DNA, the CDR3 is TGTGCCAGCAGTTCGCAGGGTGGCGATGGCTACACCTTC. This translates into CASSSQGGDGYTF.

The rearrangement uses TRBV6-2 or TRBV6-3 and TRBJ2-4; D is unclear. Deletions cut 4 bases from V and 5 bases from J, with 9 bases between. CDR1 MNHEY and CDR2 SVGEGT come from the germline V gene. This CDR3 has 13 amino acids. CDR3 DNA sequence: TGTGCCAGCAGTTCCAGGCTCCAAAACATTCAGTACTTC. Its protein product is CASSSRLQNIQYF.

The rearrangement links TRBV14 to TRBJ2-1, with TRBD2 matching 16 bases. This CDR3 comprises 17 residues. Unmatched junction bases numbered 6, after V lost 1 base and J lost 9 bases. In germline, CDR1 is SGHDN, CDR2 FVKESK. DNA of the CDR3: TGTGCCAGCAGCCAAGTGGGACTAGCGGGAGGGCCGGGTGAGCAGTTCTTC. Translating gives CASSQVGLAGGPGEQFF.

The chain is built from TRBV27 and TRBJ1-4; TRBD1 matches at 8 bases. The CDR3 is 16 amino acids. Germline loops: CDR1 MNHEY, CDR2 SMNVEV (reference sequence). The V segment lost 6 bases and the J segment 0 bases; nucleotides outside the gene matches: 6. The CDR3 DNA follows: TGTGCCAGCAGCCAACAGGGGGTCCCAACTAATGAAAAACTGTTTTTT. Its translation is CASSQQGVPTNEKLFF.

The CDR3 loop reads CASSTDSRPQHF. The CDR3 DNA reads TGTGCCAGCAGCACCGACAGTAGGCCCCAGCATTTT. The V call is TRBV7-9, the J call TRBJ1-5, with D tentatively TRBD1 (5 bases). V gave up 5 bases and J gave up 9 bases, with 11 bases separating them. Germline V gene sequence: CDR1 SEHNR, CDR2 FQNEAQ (reference sequence). There are 12 residues in the CDR3.

The J gene is TRBJ2-2, the V gene TRBV2, with D tentatively TRBD2 (6 bases). The CDR3 runs to 15 residues. The germline V and J ends were trimmed by 7 bases and 4 bases, with 16 bases remaining between them. The germline CDR1 and CDR2 sequences are SNHLY and FYNNEI. CDR3 DNA sequence: TGTGCCAGCAAAAAGACCGGGAGCAGCACCGGGGAGCTGTTTTTT. It is translated as CASKKTGSSTGELFF.

This clone has a handful of counts. The chain employs TRBV19 and TRBJ2-4; tentatively, D is TRBD2 (5 bases). Trimming took off 7 bases at V and 7 bases at J, with 17 bases between the two ends. The CDR3 contains 14 residues. The germline CDR1 and CDR2 sequences are LNHDA and SQIVND (reference sequence). For the CDR3, the DNA is TGTGCCAGTATCCCCTCCGGGGTCAGGAACATTCAGTACTTC. As protein: CASIPSGVRNIQYF.

This chain links TRBV27 with TRBJ2-7; TRBD2 agrees at 7 bases. CDR3 length: 17 amino acids. V trimming: 4 bases; J trimming: 3 bases; junction bases outside the gene matches: 15. The germline gives CDR1 MNHEY, CDR2 SMNVEV (reference sequence). The DNA of the CDR3 is TGTGCCAGCAGTTCCCCGGGATCAGCGGGGAAGAACTACGAGCAGTACTTC. Protein product: CASSSPGSAGKNYEQYF.

The gene calls are TRBV10-2 and TRBJ2-7, with 12 nucleotides matching TRBD2. The V segment lost 3 bases and the J segment 5 bases; nucleotides outside the gene matches: 11. CDR1 is WSHSY, CDR2 SAAADI, per germline. The length of the CDR3 is 17 residues. The CDR3 DNA reads as TGCGCCAGCAGTGATCCCCGGCGGACTAGCGGGAAAGACGAGCAGTACTTC. Translated, it gives CASSDPRRTSGKDEQYF.

The J gene is TRBJ1-5, the V gene TRBV19; tentative D call: TRBD1 (5 bases). The V end lost 10 bases, the J end lost 6 bases, and 16 bases lay between the germline ends. The V gene's germline CDR1 is LNHDA and CDR2 SQIVND (reference sequence). This CDR3 has 13 amino acids. CDR3 nucleotides: TGTGCCACCCAGGGTTTACCCTCTCAGCCCCAGCATTTT. Its translation is CATQGLPSQPQHF.